These 30 T cell receptor beta chains originate from one sample sequenced in a study of metastatic and nonmetastatic thyroid tumors. Patients had received no treatment of any kind before thyroid surgery. Via MiXCR, TCRdb re-called the PCR reads. Of 13,000 to 15,000 clones in the sample, approximately 24% were seen once. What was sequenced was tumor tissue. These receptors were collected from a female donor with papillary thyroid cancer or a benign thyroid nodule (not recorded which). Some clones in this sample may be carry-over from other donors' samples.

The V call is TRBV11-2, the J call TRBJ2-1; D is tentatively TRBD1 or TRBD2 (5 bases each). Germline V gene lookup returns CDR1 SGHAT and CDR2 FQNNGV. The germline V and J ends were trimmed by 4 bases and 15 bases, with 25 bases remaining between them. The CDR3 consists of 15 residues. The CDR3 spells CASSSERLGTTGMFF. CDR3 nucleotides: TGTGCCAGCAGCTCCGAAAGGTTAGGGACGACCGGGATGTTCTTC. The full variable domain, with the rest looked up from reference TRBV11-2 and TRBJ2-1, is EAGVAQSPRYKIIEKRQSVAFWCNPISGHATLYWYQQILGQGPKLLIQFQNNGVVDDSQLPKDRFSAERLKGVDSTLKIQPAKLEDSAVYLCASSSERLGTTGMFFGPGTRLTVL.

V is TRBV6-1 and J is TRBJ1-1; TRBD1 might be the D (6 bases). Germline V gene data show CDR1 as MNHNS and CDR2 as SASEGT. This CDR3 is built from 14 residues. V lost 6 bases to trimming and J lost 6 bases, with 17 bases between them. The CDR3 loop is CASRWAGEGAEAFF. The CDR3 DNA follows: TGTGCCAGCAGGTGGGCGGGGGAGGGGGCTGAAGCTTTCTTT.

A few counts support this clone. The rearrangement joins TRBV19 to TRBJ2-1, with D possibly being TRBD2 (6 bases). V was clipped by 9 bases and J by 4 bases, with 19 bases between them. The CDR3 loop spans 15 amino acids. The germline V gene encodes CDR1 LNHDA and CDR2 SQIVND (reference sequence). The CDR3 coding sequence is TGTGCCAGCCGTGGGAACCCTGGGGGGTACAATGAGCAGTTCTTC. This encodes CASRGNPGGYNEQFF.

This clone was observed many times. The chain employs TRBV28 and TRBJ1-1; D is possibly TRBD1 (5 bases). Trimming stripped 7 bases from V and 2 bases from J, with 17 bases between. There are 15 residues in the CDR3. Germline loops: CDR1 MDHEN, CDR2 SYDVKM. The CDR3, as DNA: TGTGCCAGCATACAATTCGGGACGGCCAACACTGAAGCTTTCTTT. It yields the protein CASIQFGTANTEAFF. Using reference TRBV28 and TRBJ1-1 for the parts outside the CDR3, the full variable domain is DVKVTQSSRYLVKRTGEKVFLECVQDMDHENMFWYRQDPGLGLRLIYFSYDVKMKEKGDIPEGYSVSREKKERFSLILESASTNQTSMYLCASIQFGTANTEAFFGQGTRLTVV.

V and J are TRBV4-3 and TRBJ2-3; 10 bases match TRBD2. This CDR3 comprises 16 residues. Trimming cost V 3 bases and J 3 bases; bases outside gene matches: 6. Per germline, CDR1 LGHNA and CDR2 YSLEER. The CDR3 DNA reads as TGCGCCAGCAGCCAGAGAGCGGGAGGGGAGACAGATACGCAGTATTTT. Its protein product is CASSQRAGGETDTQYF.

This clone was counted between two and nine times. A read error may produce the germline difference seen at one junction end. The rearrangement uses TRBV28 and TRBJ2-2; TRBD2 matches at 13 bases. Germline-derived CDR1 and CDR2 are MDHEN and SYDVKM. This CDR3 comprises 15 residues. CDR3 bases: TGTGCCAGCAGGTGGACTAGCGGGAGCCCCTGGGATCTGTTTTTT. Translating it yields CASRWTSGSPWDLFF.

This clone was observed at least ten times. J is TRBJ1-1 and V is TRBV27, with TRBD1 as a possible D gene (5 bases). There are 14 residues in the CDR3. The germline CDR1 and CDR2 sequences are MNHEY and SMNVEV (reference sequence). The V gene lost 5 bases and the J gene lost 2 bases, with 12 bases spanning the gap. The CDR3 sequence is CASSPLDSNTEAFF. CDR3 in DNA: TGTGCCAGCAGTCCCCTAGACAGCAACACTGAAGCTTTCTTT.

This clone occurred many times. The chain recombines TRBV12-3 or TRBV12-4 with TRBJ2-1, with 7 bases lining up with TRBD2. The CDR3 is 17 amino acids. Trimming took 6 bases from V and 8 from J; bases not matched to a gene: 19. The CDR3 sequence: CASSSLAGEGNLDEQFF. The CDR3 DNA follows: TGTGCCAGCAGCTCCCTAGCTGGGGAGGGGAACCTGGATGAGCAGTTCTTC.

The table lists this clone with a few counts. This sequence joins TRBV19 and TRBJ2-7; 8 bases map to TRBD1. Trimming cost V 5 bases and J 2 bases; bases outside gene matches: 2. Germline values: CDR1 LNHDA, CDR2 SQIVND (reference sequence). The CDR3 sequence is 13 residues long. CDR3 residues: CASSAGQAYEQYF. As DNA, the CDR3 is TGTGCCAGTAGTGCGGGACAGGCCTACGAGCAGTACTTC.

By share, this clone ranks as medium-sized. This chain links TRBV28 with TRBJ2-5; D possibly corresponds to TRBD1 (7 bases). CDR1 is MDHEN and CDR2 is SYDVKM in the germline V gene. This CDR3 is built from 15 residues. Trimming left V 2 bases short and J 5 bases short, with 15 bases between. The CDR3 region has the DNA TGTGCCAGCAGTTTAGAGGAGGGGGCGGGGGAGACCCAGTACTTC. Translation: CASSLEEGAGETQYF. Full variable domain (rest looked up from reference TRBV28 and TRBJ2-5): DVKVTQSSRYLVKRTGEKVFLECVQDMDHENMFWYRQDPGLGLRLIYFSYDVKMKEKGDIPEGYSVSREKKERFSLILESASTNQTSMYLCASSLEEGAGETQYFGPGTRLLVL.

This clone was observed many times. This chain joins TRBV7-9 and TRBJ1-6; D is unresolved. V gave up 1 base and J gave up 11 bases, with 15 bases separating them. Germline V gives CDR1 SEHNR, CDR2 FQNEAQ (reference sequence). The CDR3 contains 15 residues. DNA of the CDR3: TGTGCCAGCAGCTTAGACGCGGTCGGGAATCCACCCCTCCACTTT. Translated, it gives CASSLDAVGNPPLHF.

Comments on this clone: The sample contains more than one DNA sequence encoding this CDR3. This sequence joins TRBV7-8 and TRBJ2-6; D is perhaps TRBD1 (5 bases). V was clipped by 1 base and J by 2 bases, with 9 bases between them. Germline CDR1 reads SGHVS; CDR2 reads FQNEAQ. The CDR3 consists of 16 residues. For the CDR3, the DNA is TGTGCCAGCAGCTTAGACCAGGGTGCTGGGGCCAACGTCCTGACTTTC. It encodes CASSLDQGAGANVLTF.

On this clone: Its ends do not fully match the called genes, so a read error is possible. This chain joins TRBV3-1 and TRBJ2-1; no clear D. Germline loops: CDR1 LGHDT, CDR2 YNNKEL (reference sequence). CDR3 length: 15 amino acids. The CDR3 region has the DNA TGTGCCAGCACCCAAGATCTCACAGTCCCCAATGAGCAGTTCTTC. Translating gives CASTQDLTVPNEQFF.

In its sample, this clone is medium-sized. V usage is TRBV24-1 and J usage is TRBJ1-5, with TRBD1 as a possible D gene (6 bases). The V gene lost 5 bases and the J gene lost 3 bases, with 10 bases spanning the gap. The CDR3 spans 14 residues. Germline CDR1 reads KGHDR; CDR2 reads SFDVKD. CDR3 sequence reads: CATSAGGFNQPQHF. CDR3 nucleotide sequence: TGTGCCACCAGTGCGGGGGGCTTCAATCAGCCCCAGCATTTT.

This clone ranks as large. The CDR3 loop reads CASSVSRLYGYTF. The CDR3 nucleotides are TGTGCCAGCAGTGTCTCTCGACTCTATGGCTACACCTTC. V gene TRBV6-1 combines with J gene TRBJ1-2, with D hard to call. The V and J ends lost 4 bases and 4 bases respectively, with 10 bases between them. From germline, CDR1 is MNHNS and CDR2 SASEGT. The CDR3 is 13 residues long.

On this clone: One end of the junction fails to match germline, which may point to a read error. The rearrangement joins TRBV6-1 to TRBJ2-4; 7 bases match TRBD1. Germline-derived CDR1 and CDR2 are MNHNS and SASEGT. This CDR3 has 13 amino acids. CDR3 residues: CASRTGSKNIQYF. CDR3 sequence (DNA): TGTGCCAGCAGGACAGGGTCCAAAAACATTCAGTATTTC.

This clone appeared many times. This CDR3 is CASSAPSGTGGRSSYEQYF. The CDR3 bases are TGTGCCAGCAGCGCCCCCTCAGGGACCGGGGGTAGGAGCTCCTACGAGCAGTACTTC. The chain has TRBV9 and TRBJ2-7; D is perhaps TRBD2 (6 bases). V dropped 3 bases and J dropped 0 bases, with 25 bases sitting between them. The CDR3 covers 19 residues. CDR1 and CDR2 (germline): SGDLS, YYNGEE.

By frequency in the sample, this clone is medium-sized. V usage is TRBV19 and J usage is TRBJ2-2; unclear D gene. V was shortened by 6 bases and J by 2 bases, with 4 bases between the two germline ends. The CDR3 has 12 amino acids. CDR1 and CDR2 (germline): LNHDA, SQIVND (reference sequence). CDR3 loop: CASRTNTGELFF. DNA for the CDR3: TGTGCCAGTAGAACTAACACCGGGGAGCTGTTTTTT.

This clone is categorized as medium-sized. This chain joins TRBV20-1 and TRBJ1-6; D unclear. The V and J ends lost 7 bases and 7 bases respectively, with 11 bases between them. CDR3 length: 12 residues. CDR1 is DFQATT, CDR2 SNEGSKA, per germline (reference sequence). The CDR3 nucleotides read TGCAGTGTTCCGACAAACAATTCACCCCTCCACTTT. This translates into CSVPTNNSPLHF.

Judged by abundance, this clone is medium-sized. The sample carries other DNA sequences with the same CDR3. The V call is TRBV20-1, the J call TRBJ2-2; 10 bases match TRBD1. This CDR3 has 15 residues. After removal of 5 bases from V and 2 bases from J, the junction contained 5 bases not matched to a gene. Per the germline V gene, CDR1 is DFQATT and CDR2 is SNEGSKA (reference sequence). CDR3 amino acids: CSAEDRGKNTGELFF. DNA of the CDR3: TGCAGTGCTGAGGACAGGGGGAAAAACACCGGGGAGCTGTTTTTT.

Relative to its sample, this clone is medium-sized (0.01 to 0.1%). This chain uses TRBV27 with TRBJ2-1; D ambiguous. Germline V lookup: CDR1 MNHEY, CDR2 SMNVEV (reference sequence). V lost 5 bases and J lost 8, with 7 bases in between. The CDR3 length is 11 residues. The DNA for the CDR3 is TGTGCCAGCAGTCGGATGGATGAGCAGTTCTTC. Protein: CASSRMDEQFF.

This clone was observed many times. The chain has TRBV7-3 and TRBJ2-1, with D perhaps matching TRBD2 (6 bases). V lost 5 bases and J lost 5, with 19 bases in between. This CDR3 has 16 amino acids. From germline, CDR1 is SGHTA and CDR2 FQGTGA. The DNA for the CDR3 is TGTGCCAGCAGCCCAGAGGGGACTCTTGATCACAATGAGCAGTTCTTC. This gives the protein CASSPEGTLDHNEQFF.

Ten or more counts support this clone. Other DNA sequences from this sample encode an identical CDR3 as well. This chain joins TRBV2 and TRBJ2-2; TRBD2 aligns across 8 bases. V trimming: 5 bases; J trimming: 0 bases; junction bases outside the gene matches: 2. Germline V gene lookup returns CDR1 SNHLY and CDR2 FYNNEI. CDR3 size: 15 residues. In DNA, the CDR3 is TGTGCCAGCAGTACTAGCGGTTCGAACACCGGGGAGCTGTTTTTT. This codes for CASSTSGSNTGELFF. The full variable domain, in which reference TRBV2 and TRBJ2-2 provide the parts outside the CDR3, is EPEVTQTPSHQVTQMGQEVILRCVPISNHLYFYWYRQILGQKVEFLVSFYNNEISEKSEIFDDQFSVERPDGSNFTLKIRSTKLEDSAMYFCASSTSGSNTGELFFGEGSRLTVL.

This clone was seen only a few times. The CDR3 DNA reads as TGTGCCATCCCCAGTGAGGGGCCCGGTTCACCCCTCCACTTT. As protein: CAIPSEGPGSPLHF. This chain joins TRBV28 and TRBJ1-6; tentatively, D is TRBD1 (5 bases). CDR3 length equals 14 residues. Germline CDR1 MDHEN, CDR2 SYDVKM. The V gene lost 10 bases and the J gene lost 9 bases, with 19 bases spanning the gap.

For the CDR3, the DNA is TGTGCCAGCAGACTTGAACGGATTAATGAAAAACTGTTTTTT. This sequence encodes CASRLERINEKLFF. The chain couples TRBV6-1 to TRBJ1-4; D unclear. V gave up 6 bases and J gave up 4 bases, with 12 bases separating them. The CDR3 spans 14 residues. CDR1 is MNHNS, CDR2 SASEGT, per germline.

This clone was detected many times. This chain connects TRBV28 to TRBJ1-1; D possibly corresponds to TRBD1 (6 bases). V was clipped by 6 bases and J by 10 bases, with 24 bases between them. This CDR3 contains 15 residues. Germline assignment: CDR1 MDHEN and CDR2 SYDVKM. CDR3 amino acids: CASSTPLQGVIGAFF. In DNA, the CDR3 is TGTGCCAGCAGCACTCCCTTACAGGGAGTGATAGGAGCTTTCTTT.

The chain carries TRBV28 and TRBJ2-7; D uncertain. V was pared by 6 bases and J by 4 bases, with 7 bases between. The CDR3 consists of 11 residues. The germline V gene has CDR1 MDHEN and CDR2 SYDVKM. The CDR3 DNA follows: TGTGCCAGCAGCCTAACTTACGAGCAGTACTTC. This sequence encodes CASSLTYEQYF.

The chain couples TRBV7-2 to TRBJ2-2, with 7 positions matching TRBD2. Germline assignment: CDR1 SGHTA and CDR2 FQGNSA. Germline trimming cut 4 bases from V and 4 bases from J; bases unmatched to any gene: 6. The CDR3 consists of 15 residues. CDR3 loop: CASSWMGGSTGELFF. CDR3 nucleotides: TGTGCCAGCAGCTGGATGGGGGGGTCCACCGGGGAGCTGTTTTTT.

Relative to its sample, this clone is medium-sized (0.01 to 0.1%). The V call is TRBV4-1, the J call TRBJ2-7, with TRBD1 matching over 9 bases. CDR1 is MGHRA, CDR2 YSYEKL, per germline. CDR3 size: 16 residues. V trimming: 0 bases; J trimming: 3 bases; junction bases outside the gene matches: 6. The CDR3 DNA sequence: TGCGCCAGCAGCCAAGATTGGGGACAGGGACTCTACGAGCAGTACTTC. It yields the protein CASSQDWGQGLYEQYF.

Within the sample, this clone is medium-sized. The chain recombines TRBV2 with TRBJ2-7, with 10 bases fitting TRBD1. The CDR3 extends over 14 amino acids. Germline CDR1 reads SNHLY; CDR2 reads FYNNEI. V lost 6 bases, J lost 4 bases, and 6 bases stayed unmatched. In DNA, the CDR3 is TGTGCCAGCAGCGCCGACAGGGGGCATTACGAGCAGTACTTC. Protein sequence: CASSADRGHYEQYF.